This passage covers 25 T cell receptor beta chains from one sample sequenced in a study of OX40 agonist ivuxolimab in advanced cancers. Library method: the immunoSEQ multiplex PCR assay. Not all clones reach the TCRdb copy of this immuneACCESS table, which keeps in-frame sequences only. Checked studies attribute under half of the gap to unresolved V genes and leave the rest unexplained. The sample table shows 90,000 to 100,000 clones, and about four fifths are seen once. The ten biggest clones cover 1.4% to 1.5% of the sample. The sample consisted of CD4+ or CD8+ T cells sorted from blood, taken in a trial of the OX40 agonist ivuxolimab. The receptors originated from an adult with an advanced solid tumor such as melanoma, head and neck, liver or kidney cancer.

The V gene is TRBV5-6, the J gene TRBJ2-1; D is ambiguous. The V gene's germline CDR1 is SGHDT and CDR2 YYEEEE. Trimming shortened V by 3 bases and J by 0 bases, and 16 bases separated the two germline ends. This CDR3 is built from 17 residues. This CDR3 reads CASSSPVGWSSYNEQFF. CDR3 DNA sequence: TGTGCCAGCAGCTCCCCTGTGGGTTGGAGCTCCTACAATGAGCAGTTCTTC.

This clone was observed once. DNA of the CDR3: TGTGCCAGCAGTGCTCATGGGGGAAGGAACACTGAAGCTTTCTTT. Translation gives CASSAHGGRNTEAFF. The gene calls are TRBV6-7 and TRBJ1-1; D is possibly TRBD1 (5 bases). TRBV6-7 is filed as an ORF, its function uncertain. The CDR3 totals 15 residues. Trimming removed 5 bases from V and 1 base from J, with 14 bases in between.

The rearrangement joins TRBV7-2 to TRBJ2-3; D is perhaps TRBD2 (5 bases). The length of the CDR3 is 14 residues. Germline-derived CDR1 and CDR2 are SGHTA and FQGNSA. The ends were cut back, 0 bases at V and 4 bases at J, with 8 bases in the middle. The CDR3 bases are TGTGCCAGCAGCTTAGCGAAACTAGCAGATACGCAGTATTTT. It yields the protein CASSLAKLADTQYF.

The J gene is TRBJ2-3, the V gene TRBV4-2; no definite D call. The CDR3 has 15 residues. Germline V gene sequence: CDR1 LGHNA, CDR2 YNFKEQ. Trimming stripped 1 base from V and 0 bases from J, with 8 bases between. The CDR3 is CASSQGVVSTDTQYF. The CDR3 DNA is TGTGCCAGCAGCCAAGGCGTAGTTAGCACAGATACGCAGTATTTT.

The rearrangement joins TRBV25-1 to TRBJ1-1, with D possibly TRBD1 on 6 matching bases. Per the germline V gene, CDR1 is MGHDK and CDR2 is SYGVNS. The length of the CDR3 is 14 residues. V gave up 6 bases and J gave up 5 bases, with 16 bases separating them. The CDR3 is CASRESSGATEAFF. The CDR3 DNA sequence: TGTGCCAGCAGGGAGAGCTCAGGGGCGACTGAAGCTTTCTTT.

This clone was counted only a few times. The CDR3: CASSERILNEKLFF. The CDR3 coding sequence is TGTGCCAGCAGTGAAAGAATCTTAAATGAAAAACTGTTTTTT. This chain joins TRBV6-1 and TRBJ1-4; D is undetermined. The CDR3 loop spans 14 amino acids. V lost 2 bases, J lost 5 bases, and 9 bases lay in between. Germline CDR1 reads MNHNS; CDR2 reads SASEGT.

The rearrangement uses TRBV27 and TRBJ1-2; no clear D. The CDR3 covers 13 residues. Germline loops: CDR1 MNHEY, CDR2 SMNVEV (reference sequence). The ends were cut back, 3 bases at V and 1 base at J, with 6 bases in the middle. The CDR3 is CASSFVSNYGYTF. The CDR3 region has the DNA TGTGCCAGCAGTTTTGTTAGTAACTATGGCTACACCTTC.

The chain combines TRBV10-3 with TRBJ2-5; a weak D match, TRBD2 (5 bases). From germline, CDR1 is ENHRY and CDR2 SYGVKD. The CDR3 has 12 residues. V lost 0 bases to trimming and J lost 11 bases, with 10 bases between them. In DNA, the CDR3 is TGTGCCATCAGTGAGTCTGGGAGAGAGCAGTACTTC. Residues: CAISESGREQYF.

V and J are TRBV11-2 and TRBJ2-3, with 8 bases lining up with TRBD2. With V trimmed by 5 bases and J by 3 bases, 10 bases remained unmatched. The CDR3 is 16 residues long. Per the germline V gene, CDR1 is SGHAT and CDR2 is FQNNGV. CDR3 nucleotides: TGTGCCAGCAGCCAGATTCTCGGGACTAGGACAGATACGCAGTATTTT. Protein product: CASSQILGTRTDTQYF. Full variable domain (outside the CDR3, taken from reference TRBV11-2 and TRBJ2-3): EAGVAQSPRYKIIEKRQSVAFWCNPISGHATLYWYQQILGQGPKLLIQFQNNGVVDDSQLPKDRFSAERLKGVDSTLKIQPAKLEDSAVYLCASSQILGTRTDTQYFGPGTRLTVL.

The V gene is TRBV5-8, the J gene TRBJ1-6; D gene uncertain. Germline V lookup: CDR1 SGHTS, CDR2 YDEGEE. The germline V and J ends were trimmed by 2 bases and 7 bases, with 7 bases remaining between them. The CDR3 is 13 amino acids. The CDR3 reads CASSFDGNSPLHF. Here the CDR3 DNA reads TGTGCCAGCAGCTTCGACGGGAATTCACCCCTCCACTTT.

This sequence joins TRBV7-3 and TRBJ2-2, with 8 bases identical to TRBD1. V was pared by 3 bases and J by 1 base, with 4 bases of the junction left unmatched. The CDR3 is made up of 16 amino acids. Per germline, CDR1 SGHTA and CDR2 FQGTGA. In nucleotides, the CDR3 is TGTGCCAGCAGCTTCTCCGGGACAGGGAACACCGGGGAGCTGTTTTTT. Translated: CASSFSGTGNTGELFF.

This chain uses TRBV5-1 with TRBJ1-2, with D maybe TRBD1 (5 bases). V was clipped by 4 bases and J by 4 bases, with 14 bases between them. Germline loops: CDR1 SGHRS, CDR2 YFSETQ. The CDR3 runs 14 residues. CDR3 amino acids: CASSARDQRYGYTF. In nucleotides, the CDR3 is TGCGCCAGCAGCGCCAGGGACCAACGCTATGGCTACACCTTC.

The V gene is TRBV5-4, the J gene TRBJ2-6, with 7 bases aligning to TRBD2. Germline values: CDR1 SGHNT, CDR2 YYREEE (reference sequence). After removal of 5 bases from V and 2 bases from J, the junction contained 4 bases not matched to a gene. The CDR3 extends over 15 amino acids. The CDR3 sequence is CASSWGGTGANVLTF. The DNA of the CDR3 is TGTGCCAGCAGTTGGGGAGGGACTGGGGCCAACGTCCTGACTTTC.

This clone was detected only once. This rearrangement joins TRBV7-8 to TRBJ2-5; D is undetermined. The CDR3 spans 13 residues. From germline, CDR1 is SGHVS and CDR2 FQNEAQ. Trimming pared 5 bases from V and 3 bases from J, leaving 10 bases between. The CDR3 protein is CASSHKTKETQYF. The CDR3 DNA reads TGTGCCAGCAGCCATAAAACAAAAGAGACCCAGTACTTC.

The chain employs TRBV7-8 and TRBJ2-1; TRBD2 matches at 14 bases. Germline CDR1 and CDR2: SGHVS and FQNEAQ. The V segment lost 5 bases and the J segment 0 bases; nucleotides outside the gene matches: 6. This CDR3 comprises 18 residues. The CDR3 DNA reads TGTGCCAGCAGCCCGGGGACTAGCGGGGGAAGCTCCTACAATGAGCAGTTCTTC. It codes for CASSPGTSGGSSYNEQFF.

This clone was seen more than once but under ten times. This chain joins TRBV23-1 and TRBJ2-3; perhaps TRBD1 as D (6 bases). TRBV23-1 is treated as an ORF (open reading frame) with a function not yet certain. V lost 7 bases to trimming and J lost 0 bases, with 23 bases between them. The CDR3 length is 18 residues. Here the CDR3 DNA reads TGCGCCAGCACCCCCAATGGCAGAATGGGGGCGAGCACAGATACGCAGTATTTT. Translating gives CASTPNGRMGASTDTQYF.

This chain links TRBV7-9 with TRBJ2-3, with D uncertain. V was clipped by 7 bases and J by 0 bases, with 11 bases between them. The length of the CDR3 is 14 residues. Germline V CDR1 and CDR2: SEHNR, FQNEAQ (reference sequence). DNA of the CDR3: TGTGCCAGCACCTCAAGCTCTAGCACAGATACGCAGTATTTT. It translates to CASTSSSSTDTQYF.

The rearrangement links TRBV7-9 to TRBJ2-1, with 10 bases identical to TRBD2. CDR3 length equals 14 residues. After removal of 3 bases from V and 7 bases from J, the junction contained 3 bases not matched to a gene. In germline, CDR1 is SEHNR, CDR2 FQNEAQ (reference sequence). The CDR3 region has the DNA TGTGCCAGCAGCTTCACTAGCGGGATAAATGAGCAGTTCTTC. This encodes CASSFTSGINEQFF.

As DNA, the CDR3 is TGCGCCAGCAGCTCGGGGGACAGATCCTACGAGCAGTACTTC. Its translation: CASSSGDRSYEQYF. This sequence joins TRBV5-1 and TRBJ2-7; weak D call: TRBD1 (7 bases). This CDR3 spans 14 amino acids. Trimming shortened V by 3 bases and J by 1 base, and 11 bases separated the two germline ends. Germline values: CDR1 SGHRS, CDR2 YFSETQ.

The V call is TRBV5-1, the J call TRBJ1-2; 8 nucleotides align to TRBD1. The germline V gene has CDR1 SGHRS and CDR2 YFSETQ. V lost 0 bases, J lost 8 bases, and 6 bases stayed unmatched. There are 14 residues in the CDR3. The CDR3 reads CASSLGGQAAGYTF. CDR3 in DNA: TGCGCCAGCAGCTTGGGGGGACAGGCAGCGGGCTACACCTTC.

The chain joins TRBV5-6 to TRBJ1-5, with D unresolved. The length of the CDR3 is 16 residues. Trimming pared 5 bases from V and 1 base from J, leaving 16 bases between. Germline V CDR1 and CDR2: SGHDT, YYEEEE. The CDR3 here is CASSRSGRQSNQPQHF. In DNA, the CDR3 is TGTGCCAGCAGTCGATCCGGGAGGCAGAGCAATCAGCCCCAGCATTTT.

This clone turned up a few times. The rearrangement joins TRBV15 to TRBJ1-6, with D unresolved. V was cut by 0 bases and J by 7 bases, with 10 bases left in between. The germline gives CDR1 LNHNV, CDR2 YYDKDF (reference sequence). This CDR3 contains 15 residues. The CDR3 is CATSRDHIGNSPLHF. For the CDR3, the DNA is TGTGCCACCAGCAGAGACCACATTGGGAATTCACCCCTCCACTTT.

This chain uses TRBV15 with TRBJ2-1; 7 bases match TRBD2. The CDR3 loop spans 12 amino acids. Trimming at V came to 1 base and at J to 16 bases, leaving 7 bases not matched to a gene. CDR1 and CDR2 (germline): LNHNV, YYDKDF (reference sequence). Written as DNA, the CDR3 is TGTGCCACCAGCAGAGTTCAGGGAGGGTCTTTCTTC. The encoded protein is CATSRVQGGSFF.

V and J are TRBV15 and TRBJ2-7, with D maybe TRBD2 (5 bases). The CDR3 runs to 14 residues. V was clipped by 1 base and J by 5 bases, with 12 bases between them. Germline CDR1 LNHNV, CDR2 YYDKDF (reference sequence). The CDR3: CATSRGGSIDEQYF. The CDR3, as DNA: TGTGCCACCAGCAGAGGTGGGAGCATTGACGAGCAGTACTTC.

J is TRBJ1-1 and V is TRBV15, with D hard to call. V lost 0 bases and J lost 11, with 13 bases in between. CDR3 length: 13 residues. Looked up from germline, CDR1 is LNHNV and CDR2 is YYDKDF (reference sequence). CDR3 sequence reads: CATSRDPGAPAFF. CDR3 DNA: TGTGCCACCAGCAGAGATCCGGGAGCCCCGGCTTTCTTT.